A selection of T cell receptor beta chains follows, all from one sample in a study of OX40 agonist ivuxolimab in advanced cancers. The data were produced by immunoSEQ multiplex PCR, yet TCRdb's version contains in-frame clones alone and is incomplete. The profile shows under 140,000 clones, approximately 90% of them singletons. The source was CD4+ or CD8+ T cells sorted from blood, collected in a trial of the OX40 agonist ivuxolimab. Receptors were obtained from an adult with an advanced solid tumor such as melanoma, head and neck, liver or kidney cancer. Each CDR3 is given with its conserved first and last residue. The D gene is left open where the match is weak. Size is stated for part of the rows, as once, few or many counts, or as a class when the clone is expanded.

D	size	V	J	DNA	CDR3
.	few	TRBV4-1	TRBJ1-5	TGCGCCAGCACCCTACACCCAGGTAGGGCGCAGCCCCAGCATTTT	CASTLHPGRAQPQHF
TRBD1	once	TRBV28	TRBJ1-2	TGTGCCAGCAGTCTAGGACAGGGTTGGGGCTACACCTTC	CASSLGQGWGYTF
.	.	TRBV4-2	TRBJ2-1	TGTGCCAGCAGGGGGGGTAATGGCGGGATGAGCTCCTACAATGAGCAGTTCTTC	CASRGGNGGMSSYNEQFF
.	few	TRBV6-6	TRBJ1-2	TGTGCCAGCAGGGCGGAAGATTATGGCTACACCTTC	CASRAEDYGYTF
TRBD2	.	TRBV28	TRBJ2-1	TGTGCCAGCAGTCCCCAACTAGCGGGAGGGGATAATGAGCAGTTCTTC	CASSPQLAGGDNEQFF
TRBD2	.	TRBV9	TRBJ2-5	TGTGCCAGCAGCGCCGCGGGACTAGCGGAGCCTGAGACCCAGTACTTC	CASSAAGLAEPETQYF
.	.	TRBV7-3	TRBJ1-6	TGTGCCAGCAGCTTAGCTGGGGGCGTTAGATCCTCCTATAATTCACCCCTCCACTTT	CASSLAGGVRSSYNSPLHF
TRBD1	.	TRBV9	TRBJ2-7	TGTGCCAGCAGCGTAGAGTTCTCGGGACAGAGGTACTACGAGCAGTACTTC	CASSVEFSGQRYYEQYF
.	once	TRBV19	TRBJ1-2	TGTGCCAGCGGATGGGGTAGCCTTACAGGAGCGAGTTTCAACACCTTC	CASGWGSLTGASFNTF
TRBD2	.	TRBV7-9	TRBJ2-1	TGTGCCAGCAGCCGCCTAGCGGATGAGCAGTTCTTC	CASSRLADEQFF
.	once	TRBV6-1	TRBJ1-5	TGTGCCAGCAGTGAAAGTAGCAGGCTAAATCAGCCCCAGCATTTT	CASSESSRLNQPQHF
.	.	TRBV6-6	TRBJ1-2	TGTGCCGGGGGAAACGGTGACAGCCCTTATGGCTACACCTTC	CAGGNGDSPYGYTF
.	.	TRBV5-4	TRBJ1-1	TGTGCCAGCAGCTTGGTCCCGGGGCCTGGCACTGAAGCTTTCTTT	CASSLVPGPGTEAFF
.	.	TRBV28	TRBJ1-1	TGTGCCAGCAGGACCCCGGGGGAGGACACTGAAGCTTTCTTT	CASRTPGEDTEAFF
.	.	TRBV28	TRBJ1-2	TGTGCCAGCAGCGTGAGGGGCGTAGGCTACACCTTC	CASSVRGVGYTF
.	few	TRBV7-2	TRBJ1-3	TGTGCCAGCAGCCCTGCCGTGTTCTCTGGAAACACCATATATTTT	CASSPAVFSGNTIYF
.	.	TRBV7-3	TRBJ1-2	TGTGCCAGCAGCTTTTTTCTAGGGGAAGGCTACACCTTC	CASSFFLGEGYTF
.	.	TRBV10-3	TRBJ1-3	TGTGCCATCAGTGAGTCACCAGGGGAGGGAAACACCATATATTTT	CAISESPGEGNTIYF
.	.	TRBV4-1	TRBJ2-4	TGCGCCAGCAGCCAAGATCCGCAGGGGATGGTAAACATTCAGTACTTC	CASSQDPQGMVNIQYF
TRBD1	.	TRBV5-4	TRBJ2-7	TGTGCCAGCAGCTTAATGACAGGGGGTTACGAGCAGTACTTC	CASSLMTGGYEQYF
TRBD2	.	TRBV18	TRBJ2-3	TGTGCCAGCTCACCACTGAGACTAGCGGGAGGGCCAAGGTCGACAGATACGCAGTATTTT	CASSPLRLAGGPRSTDTQYF
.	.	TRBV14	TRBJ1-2	TGTGCCAGCAGCCAAAGTCGTCCATCCCTCTTC	CASSQSRPSLF
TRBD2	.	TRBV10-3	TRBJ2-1	TGTGCCATTGGGGGACATCCCGGGACTAGCGGGGGCAATGAGCAGTTCTTC	CAIGGHPGTSGGNEQFF
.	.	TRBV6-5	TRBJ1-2	TGTGCCAGCAGTTACAGTCGTCAGGGCTTCTATGGCTACACCTTC	CASSYSRQGFYGYTF
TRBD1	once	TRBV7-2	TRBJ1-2	TGTGCCAGCAGCACCCGGACAGGGGCACACTATGGCTACACCTTC	CASSTRTGAHYGYTF
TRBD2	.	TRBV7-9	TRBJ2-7	TGTGCCAGCAGCTTAGACGCTAGCGGGACCTACGAGCAGTACTTC	CASSLDASGTYEQYF
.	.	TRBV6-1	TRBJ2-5	TGTGCCAGCAGTGACACAGACCAAGAGACCCAGTACTTC	CASSDTDQETQYF
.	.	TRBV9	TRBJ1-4	TGTGCCAGCAGCAAAGGGGTAGGGGGGCGAACTAATGAAAAACTGTTTTTT	CASSKGVGGRTNEKLFF
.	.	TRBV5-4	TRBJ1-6	TGTGCCAGCAGCTTCCCGGAACCACCCCTCCACTTT	CASSFPEPPLHF
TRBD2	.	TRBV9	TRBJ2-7	TGTGCCAGCAGCCCCTCGGCGGGAGAGTCCCACGAGCAGTACTTC	CASSPSAGESHEQYF
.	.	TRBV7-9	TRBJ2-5	TGTGCCAGCAGCTTAGCGGGAGACTTC	CASSLAGDF
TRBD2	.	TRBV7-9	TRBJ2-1	TGTGCCAGCAGCTCATCCCTCCGAGCGGGAGGGCTGAATGAGCAGTTCTTC	CASSSSLRAGGLNEQFF
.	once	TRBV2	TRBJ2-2	TGTGCCAGCACTGAAGGGCTAGCCGGGGAGCTGTTTTTT	CASTEGLAGELFF
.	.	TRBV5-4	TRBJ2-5	TGTGCCAGCAGCTTGGGAGGGGGAGTCGGATCGGAGACCCAGTACTTC	CASSLGGGVGSETQYF
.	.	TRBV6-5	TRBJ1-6	TGTGCCAGCGGTAGGGGAATTAATTCACCCCTCCACTTT	CASGRGINSPLHF
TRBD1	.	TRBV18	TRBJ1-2	TGTGCCAGCTCACTCGGGGGACAGACTGACTATGGCTACACCTTC	CASSLGGQTDYGYTF
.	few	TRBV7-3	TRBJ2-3	TGTGCCAGCAGCTTAATGGCAGACCCCACAGATACGCAGTATTTT	CASSLMADPTDTQYF